This T cell receptor beta chain was retrieved from a study of T cell responses to AZD1222 COVID-19 vaccine. Trimming cost V 0 bases and J 1 base, with 10 bases left between them. Germline V CDR1 and CDR2: ENHRY, SYGVKD. The CDR3 extends over 16 amino acids. The method was immunoSEQ multiplex PCR; TCRdb's version includes in-frame clones alone and lacks a portion of them. The sample has 110,000 to 150,000 clones, 93% seen once. The study's findings and limits: Variant regions that are unmutated are reportedly the target of nearly half of spike-specific TCRs. The breadth and depth of Spike-specific TCRs increased once two AZD1222 doses had been given. Donors, mostly white British, included more females; clonal diversity was possibly underestimated. Spike was spanned by vaccine-associated CD4 TCRs, which were dominant at 160-218 and 743-854.

Comments on this clone: The antigen is unknown.

The source material was peripheral blood, sampled after recovery from COVID-19. V and J are TRBV10-3 and TRBJ2-1; no firm D call. This sequence originates from an adult who had recovered from COVID-19. The CDR3 region has the DNA TGTGCCATCAGTGAGTCGCGAGGTTTATCCTACAATGAGCAGTTCTTC. Its translation: CAISESRGLSYNEQFF.